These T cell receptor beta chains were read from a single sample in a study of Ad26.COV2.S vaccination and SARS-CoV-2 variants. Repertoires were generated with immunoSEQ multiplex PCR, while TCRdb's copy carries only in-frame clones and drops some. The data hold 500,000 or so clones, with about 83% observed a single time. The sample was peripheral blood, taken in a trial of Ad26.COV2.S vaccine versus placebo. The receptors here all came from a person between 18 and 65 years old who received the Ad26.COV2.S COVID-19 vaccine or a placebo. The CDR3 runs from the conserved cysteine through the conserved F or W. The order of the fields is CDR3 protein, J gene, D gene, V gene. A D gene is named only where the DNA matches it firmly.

CDR3aa: CASSISAANTGELFF
j_gene: TRBJ2-2
d_gene: NA
v_gene: TRBV19

CDR3aa: CASSPSWSGYEQYF
j_gene: TRBJ2-7
d_gene: NA
v_gene: TRBV19

CDR3aa: CASSHGLAGGEFNTGELFF
j_gene: TRBJ2-2
d_gene: TRBD2
v_gene: TRBV11-2

CDR3aa: CSASIGSYYGYTF
j_gene: TRBJ1-2
d_gene: NA
v_gene: TRBV20-1

CDR3aa: CASSLGPSGANVLTF
j_gene: TRBJ2-6
d_gene: NA
v_gene: TRBV27

CDR3aa: CASSESRAGVSPDTQYF
j_gene: TRBJ2-3
d_gene: TRBD2
v_gene: TRBV25-1

CDR3aa: CASSFGANYGYTF
j_gene: TRBJ1-2
d_gene: NA
v_gene: TRBV6-5

CDR3aa: CASSIVAGGRAEAFF
j_gene: TRBJ1-1
d_gene: TRBD1
v_gene: TRBV19

CDR3aa: CASQAGGYEQYF
j_gene: TRBJ2-7
d_gene: TRBD2
v_gene: TRBV2

CDR3aa: CASSYTTEGGYTF
j_gene: TRBJ1-2
d_gene: NA
v_gene: TRBV6-6

CDR3aa: CASSPFRGTEAFF
j_gene: TRBJ1-1
d_gene: NA
v_gene: TRBV28

CDR3aa: CSVVGGFEAFF
j_gene: TRBJ1-1
d_gene: NA
v_gene: TRBV29-1

CDR3aa: CASTQGLIHNQPQHF
j_gene: TRBJ1-5
d_gene: NA
v_gene: TRBV19

CDR3aa: CASSLVGRGDSPLHF
j_gene: TRBJ1-6
d_gene: TRBD1
v_gene: TRBV7-2

CDR3aa: CSASSLIEQFF
j_gene: TRBJ2-1
d_gene: NA
v_gene: TRBV20-1

CDR3aa: CASSLGGTSSYNEQFF
j_gene: TRBJ2-1
d_gene: NA
v_gene: TRBV7-2

CDR3aa: CASSLYSGHGYTF
j_gene: TRBJ1-2
d_gene: NA
v_gene: TRBV5-4

CDR3aa: CATSRDWNDYRNTGELFF
j_gene: TRBJ2-2
d_gene: NA
v_gene: TRBV15

CDR3aa: CASSLIQKSNYGYTF
j_gene: TRBJ1-2
d_gene: NA
v_gene: TRBV28

CDR3aa: CASSLRLTQYF
j_gene: TRBJ2-3
d_gene: NA
v_gene: TRBV28

CDR3aa: CAWSVPRSGANVLTF
j_gene: TRBJ2-6
d_gene: NA
v_gene: TRBV30

CDR3aa: CASNRDRVNTEAFF
j_gene: TRBJ1-1
d_gene: TRBD1
v_gene: TRBV9

CDR3aa: CASSEVGTGGFGYTF
j_gene: TRBJ1-2
d_gene: TRBD1
v_gene: TRBV2

CDR3aa: CASSPFSTTGAEPQHF
j_gene: TRBJ1-5
d_gene: TRBD1
v_gene: TRBV6-6

CDR3aa: CAWSTSGSLYEQYF
j_gene: TRBJ2-7
d_gene: TRBD2
v_gene: TRBV30

CDR3aa: CATSTGERTEAFF
j_gene: TRBJ1-1
d_gene: TRBD1
v_gene: TRBV10-3

CDR3aa: CASRGSGLNEQYF
j_gene: TRBJ2-7
d_gene: TRBD2
v_gene: TRBV6-5

CDR3aa: CASSLARNNEQFF
j_gene: TRBJ2-1
d_gene: NA
v_gene: TRBV11-3

CDR3aa: CASSSLGLPNEKLFF
j_gene: TRBJ1-4
d_gene: NA
v_gene: TRBV5-4

CDR3aa: CASSALTGGANRDRLNTEAFF
j_gene: TRBJ1-1
d_gene: TRBD1
v_gene: TRBV9

CDR3aa: CASSFPSTSGRTNNEQFF
j_gene: TRBJ2-1
d_gene: TRBD2
v_gene: TRBV7-8

CDR3aa: CAGRTSGNNEQFF
j_gene: TRBJ2-1
d_gene: TRBD2
v_gene: TRBV28

CDR3aa: CASSLNAGTGELFF
j_gene: TRBJ2-2
d_gene: NA
v_gene: TRBV5-1

CDR3aa: CASSSALRGLRNQPQHF
j_gene: TRBJ1-5
d_gene: NA
v_gene: TRBV28

CDR3aa: CASSLAAGNEQFF
j_gene: TRBJ2-1
d_gene: NA
v_gene: TRBV27

CDR3aa: CASSPQRVPYEQYF
j_gene: TRBJ2-7
d_gene: NA
v_gene: TRBV6-6

CDR3aa: CAWRAPTGYTEAFF
j_gene: TRBJ1-1
d_gene: NA
v_gene: TRBV30

CDR3aa: CASSRDSSNYNEQFF
j_gene: TRBJ2-1
d_gene: NA
v_gene: TRBV7-2

CDR3aa: CASSVDTGRKNEQYF
j_gene: TRBJ2-7
d_gene: NA
v_gene: TRBV9

CDR3aa: CATSTQDRGLYNEQFF
j_gene: TRBJ2-1
d_gene: TRBD1
v_gene: TRBV15

CDR3aa: CATSRVPANTEAFF
j_gene: TRBJ1-1
d_gene: NA
v_gene: TRBV15

CDR3aa: CASSTGLAGFGNEQFF
j_gene: TRBJ2-1
d_gene: TRBD2
v_gene: TRBV19

CDR3aa: CASSPGGSAQPQHF
j_gene: TRBJ1-5
d_gene: TRBD1
v_gene: TRBV7-2

CDR3aa: CAYRQGLGQPQHF
j_gene: TRBJ1-5
d_gene: TRBD1
v_gene: TRBV30

CDR3aa: CASSPTRHPGSTEAFF
j_gene: TRBJ1-1
d_gene: NA
v_gene: TRBV18

CDR3aa: CASSGTSGYEQYF
j_gene: TRBJ2-7
d_gene: NA
v_gene: TRBV28

CDR3aa: CASSVEQLSGNTIYF
j_gene: TRBJ1-3
d_gene: NA
v_gene: TRBV9

CDR3aa: CASRALTVARDTEAFF
j_gene: TRBJ1-1
d_gene: NA
v_gene: TRBV27

CDR3aa: CASSELGGSGNTIYF
j_gene: TRBJ1-3
d_gene: NA
v_gene: TRBV5-1

CDR3aa: CASSISVISGNTIYF
j_gene: TRBJ1-3
d_gene: NA
v_gene: TRBV19

CDR3aa: CASTGPTDFYGYTF
j_gene: TRBJ1-2
d_gene: NA
v_gene: TRBV2

CDR3aa: CASSLDTDDFYEQYF
j_gene: TRBJ2-7
d_gene: NA
v_gene: TRBV5-1

CDR3aa: CAISGRSTDTQYF
j_gene: TRBJ2-3
d_gene: NA
v_gene: TRBV10-3

CDR3aa: CASSVRLAGGPDTQYF
j_gene: TRBJ2-3
d_gene: TRBD2
v_gene: TRBV9

CDR3aa: CASSFRQRDGTEAFF
j_gene: TRBJ1-1
d_gene: NA
v_gene: TRBV2

CDR3aa: CASSQPPREQYF
j_gene: TRBJ2-7
d_gene: NA
v_gene: TRBV7-2

CDR3aa: CASSEWGPGQGTYEQYF
j_gene: TRBJ2-7
d_gene: TRBD1
v_gene: TRBV2